Each of the 15 T cell receptor beta chains below was sequenced from the same sample in a study of T cell responses to AZD1222 COVID-19 vaccine. Here immunoSEQ multiplex PCR was the method, and the copy in TCRdb shows in-frame clones only, minus some. The sample contains about 97,000 clones, over 75% of which appear only once. This sample comprised peripheral blood, obtained on day 0 of AZD1222 vaccination. Receptors were obtained from an adult in good health.

A few counts support this clone. CDR3 bases: TGTGCCAGCAGCTTAGTTGGCCAGGATAACTTTGGCACTGAAGCTTTCTTT. Encoded protein: CASSLVGQDNFGTEAFF. The V gene is TRBV7-2, the J gene TRBJ1-1; D is unclear. Trimming removed 1 base at V and 4 bases at J, with 19 bases between. Germline V gene data show CDR1 as SGHTA and CDR2 as FQGNSA. The CDR3 is 17 residues long.

This chain links TRBV18 with TRBJ2-5; possibly TRBD1 for D (6 bases). The CDR3 contains 14 residues. CDR1 and CDR2 from the germline V gene are KGHSH and LQKENI. V lost 3 bases and J 4 bases, leaving 12 bases between the germline ends. CDR3 in DNA: TGTGCCAGCTCACCTGGACAGTCCGTAGAGACCCAGTACTTC. Residues: CASSPGQSVETQYF.

The chain employs TRBV6-2 or TRBV6-3 and TRBJ2-5, with D possibly being TRBD2 (6 bases). CDR3 length equals 15 residues. The ends were cut back, 6 bases at V and 1 base at J, with 15 bases in the middle. Germline CDR1 and CDR2: MNHEY and SVGEGT. CDR3 DNA: TGTGCCAGCAGCCACGGAAGGGACTTCCAAGAGACCCAGTACTTC. This gives the protein CASSHGRDFQETQYF.

J is TRBJ1-1 and V is TRBV28; D unclear. The V end lost 6 bases, the J end lost 7 bases, and 21 bases lay between the germline ends. This CDR3 contains 15 residues. Looked up from germline, CDR1 is MDHEN and CDR2 is SYDVKM. The CDR3 loop reads CASRSSGSLWVEAFF. The CDR3 bases are TGTGCCAGCAGATCATCTGGTTCCCTTTGGGTTGAAGCTTTCTTT.

This chain links TRBV6-5 with TRBJ1-4, with D unresolved. V lost 2 bases to trimming and J lost 10 bases, with 11 bases between them. Germline V gene data show CDR1 as MNHEY and CDR2 as SVGAGI. The CDR3 runs 13 residues. CDR3 nucleotide sequence: TGTGCCAGCAGTTACGATGGACGCGGAAAACTGTTTTTT. Translation: CASSYDGRGKLFF.

The chain is built from TRBV19 and TRBJ1-1; D unclear. Germline CDR1 LNHDA, CDR2 SQIVND (reference sequence). This CDR3 comprises 14 residues. V was cut by 0 bases and J by 0 bases, with 5 bases left in between. CDR3 amino acids: CASSIEAMNTEAFF. CDR3 in DNA: TGTGCCAGTAGTATAGAGGCCATGAACACTGAAGCTTTCTTT. Full variable domain (rest looked up from reference TRBV19 and TRBJ1-1): DGGITQSPKYLFRKEGQNVTLSCEQNLNHDAMYWYRQDPGQGLRLIYYSQIVNDFQKGDIAEGYSVSREKKESFPLTVTSAQKNPTAFYLCASSIEAMNTEAFFGQGTRLTVV.

The V and J genes are TRBV28 and TRBJ1-2; D might be TRBD1 (6 bases). The CDR3 loop spans 13 amino acids. CDR1 is MDHEN, CDR2 SYDVKM, per germline. Trimming cost V 3 bases and J 3 bases, with 8 bases left between them. The DNA for the CDR3 is TGTGCCAGCAGTTTTAACAGGGACTATGGCTACACCTTC. Translation: CASSFNRDYGYTF.

This chain links TRBV30 with TRBJ1-4; D remains ambiguous. The CDR3 is 12 amino acids. Germline CDR1 reads GTSNPN; CDR2 reads SVGIG (reference sequence). V lost 7 bases to trimming and J lost 1 base, with 7 bases between them. CDR3 coding DNA: TGTGCCTTTCAGATAACTAATGAAAAACTGTTTTTT. Encoded protein: CAFQITNEKLFF.

This chain uses TRBV7-2 with TRBJ1-5; D ambiguous. The CDR3 length is 15 residues. V was cut by 2 bases and J by 3 bases, with 11 bases left in between. Germline values: CDR1 SGHTA, CDR2 FQGNSA. Here the CDR3 DNA reads TGTGCCAGCAGCTTATCCCTGGAAATCAATCAGCCCCAGCATTTT. Translation: CASSLSLEINQPQHF.

This sequence joins TRBV5-1 and TRBJ2-5; possible D gene TRBD2, 6 bases. This CDR3 has 17 residues. Germline CDR1 and CDR2: SGHRS and YFSETQ. Trimming stripped 2 bases from V and 0 bases from J, with 17 bases between. The CDR3 spells CASSFGAGLTYQETQYF. The CDR3 DNA sequence: TGCGCCAGCAGCTTCGGCGCGGGACTCACTTACCAAGAGACCCAGTACTTC.

Concerning this clone: An end of the junction differs from the germline gene, which may be a read error. The V and J genes are TRBV7-2 and TRBJ2-2, with 12 bases aligning to TRBD2. CDR1 and CDR2 from the germline V gene are SGHTA and FQGNSA. The CDR3 loop spans 18 amino acids. CDR3 DNA: TGTGCCAGCAACTTAGGGGGACTAGCGGGTCATAACACCGGGGAGCTGTTTTTT. As protein: CASNLGGLAGHNTGELFF.

The rearrangement joins TRBV18 to TRBJ1-1, with D perhaps TRBD1 (5 bases). Trimming took off 3 bases at V and 1 base at J, with 18 bases between the two ends. This CDR3 comprises 17 residues. Germline assignment: CDR1 KGHSH and CDR2 LQKENI. As DNA, the CDR3 is TGTGCCAGCTCACCCCGGGGGGTTGGGCAGGGGAACACTGAAGCTTTCTTT. Its protein product is CASSPRGVGQGNTEAFF.

Here the CDR3 reads CALTRGGATEAFF. The CDR3 DNA reads as TGTGCCTTGACCCGGGGAGGGGCCACTGAAGCTTTCTTT. The rearrangement links TRBV30 to TRBJ1-1; perhaps TRBD1 as D (5 bases). The V and J ends lost 7 bases and 4 bases respectively, with 16 bases between them. The CDR3 has 13 residues. Germline V gene lookup returns CDR1 GTSNPN and CDR2 SVGIG (reference sequence).

V and J are TRBV6-6 and TRBJ2-5; D gene unclear. Germline loops: CDR1 MNHNY, CDR2 SVGAGI (reference sequence). The V and J ends lost 6 bases and 5 bases respectively, with 7 bases between them. The CDR3 has 11 amino acids. CDR3 in amino acids: CASRSPETQYF. CDR3 in DNA: TGTGCCAGCAGATCACCGGAGACCCAGTACTTC.

V gene TRBV19 combines with J gene TRBJ2-7; 8 bases fit TRBD1. CDR3 size: 15 residues. The germline CDR1 and CDR2 sequences are LNHDA and SQIVND (reference sequence). Losses at the gene ends were 1 base for V and 0 bases for J; bases not matched to a gene: 2. CDR3 DNA: TGTGCCAGTAGTATAGGGACAGGGAGCTCCTACGAGCAGTACTTC. Protein: CASSIGTGSSYEQYF. The full variable domain, completed using reference TRBV19 and TRBJ2-7, is DGGITQSPKYLFRKEGQNVTLSCEQNLNHDAMYWYRQDPGQGLRLIYYSQIVNDFQKGDIAEGYSVSREKKESFPLTVTSAQKNPTAFYLCASSIGTGSSYEQYFGPGTRLTVT.